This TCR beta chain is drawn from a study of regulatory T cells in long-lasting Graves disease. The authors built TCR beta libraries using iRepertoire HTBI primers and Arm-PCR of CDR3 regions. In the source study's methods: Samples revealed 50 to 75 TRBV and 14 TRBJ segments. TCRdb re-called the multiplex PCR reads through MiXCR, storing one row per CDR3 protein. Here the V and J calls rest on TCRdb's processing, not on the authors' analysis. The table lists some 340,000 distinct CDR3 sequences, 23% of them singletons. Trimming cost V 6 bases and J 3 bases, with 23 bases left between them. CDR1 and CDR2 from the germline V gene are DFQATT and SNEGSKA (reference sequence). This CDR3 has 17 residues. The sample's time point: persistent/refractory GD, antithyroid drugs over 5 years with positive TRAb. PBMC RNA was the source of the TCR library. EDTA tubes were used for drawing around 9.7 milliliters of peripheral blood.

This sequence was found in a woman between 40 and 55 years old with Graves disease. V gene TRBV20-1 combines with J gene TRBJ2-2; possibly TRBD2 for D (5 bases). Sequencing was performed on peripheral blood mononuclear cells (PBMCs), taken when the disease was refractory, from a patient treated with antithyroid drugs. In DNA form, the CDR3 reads TGCAGTGCCCTTTTTAAGGCCGAGGAGGCGTACACCGGGGAGCTGTTTTTT. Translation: CSALFKAEEAYTGELFF.